The 30 T cell receptor beta chains given below trace back to one sample, sequenced in a study of OX40 agonist ivuxolimab in advanced cancers. Data came from immunoSEQ multiplex PCR; TCRdb stores just in-frame clones and leaves some out. The table has over 55,000 clones, 84% seen once. The sequences come from CD4+ or CD8+ T cells sorted from blood, collected in a trial of the OX40 agonist ivuxolimab. These receptors all come from an adult with an advanced solid tumor such as melanoma, head and neck, liver or kidney cancer.

This chain joins TRBV5-1 and TRBJ2-7, with 10 bases aligning to TRBD2. J lost 7 bases, V lost 1 base, and 14 bases had no gene match. Germline V CDR1 and CDR2: SGHRS, YFSETQ. This CDR3 comprises 17 residues. For the CDR3, the DNA is TGCGCCAGCAGCTTGATAAGTAGCGGGAGGATTGTGAGGGAGCAGTACTTC. Protein: CASSLISSGRIVREQYF.

V is TRBV7-9 and J is TRBJ2-7; D not certain. Trimming removed 6 bases from V and 3 bases from J, with 9 bases in between. From germline, CDR1 is SEHNR and CDR2 FQNEAQ (reference sequence). The CDR3 is 12 amino acids. CDR3 amino acids: CASSSVGYEQYF. The CDR3 DNA follows: TGTGCCAGCAGTAGTGTGGGCTACGAGCAGTACTTC.

The genes are TRBV29-1 and TRBJ1-1; D is undetermined. Trimming cost V 7 bases and J 1 base, with 13 bases left between them. The CDR3 contains 13 residues. Germline V gives CDR1 SQVTM, CDR2 ANQGSEA. CDR3 amino acids: CSAYQRANTEAFF. The CDR3 DNA reads TGCAGCGCGTACCAGAGAGCGAACACTGAAGCTTTCTTT.

The chain couples TRBV7-3 to TRBJ1-4; D is ambiguous. This CDR3 is built from 17 residues. V gave up 3 bases and J gave up 3 bases, with 17 bases separating them. Germline V gives CDR1 SGHTA, CDR2 FQGTGA. The CDR3 DNA follows: TGTGCCAGCAGCTTTATGAGGACCCCGGGGTCTAATGAAAAACTGTTTTTT. Its protein is CASSFMRTPGSNEKLFF.

This chain joins TRBV6-6 and TRBJ1-5; 8 nucleotides line up with TRBD1. This CDR3 comprises 13 residues. Germline V gives CDR1 MNHNY, CDR2 SVGAGI (reference sequence). Unmatched junction bases numbered 2, after V lost 6 bases and J lost 4 bases. This chain's CDR3 is CASSDRGNQPQHF. DNA for the CDR3: TGTGCCAGCAGCGACAGGGGTAATCAGCCCCAGCATTTT.

This chain connects TRBV7-9 to TRBJ2-7, with 9 positions matching TRBD1. Trimming took 5 bases from V and 5 from J; bases not matched to a gene: 7. The germline V gene has CDR1 SEHNR and CDR2 FQNEAQ (reference sequence). CDR3 length equals 14 residues. CDR3 loop: CASSGRTGAHEQYF. Written as DNA, the CDR3 is TGTGCCAGCAGCGGACGGACAGGGGCCCACGAGCAGTACTTC.

To note about this clone: At one end the junction does not follow the germline gene, possibly because of a read error. The chain is built from TRBV19 and TRBJ1-1; TRBD1 matches at 7 bases. The CDR3 length is 15 residues. Germline-derived CDR1 and CDR2 are LNHDA and SQIVND (reference sequence). CDR3 region: CASKGAVNMNAEAFF. CDR3 in DNA: TGTGCCAGTAAGGGGGCAGTTAATATGAACGCTGAAGCTTTCTTT.

In its sample, this clone was seen once. CDR3 residues: CASTRQGLSVGQPQHF. CDR3 nucleotides: TGTGCCAGTACTCGACAGGGGCTGAGTGTCGGTCAGCCCCAGCATTTT. The chain joins TRBV19 to TRBJ1-5; TRBD1 agrees at 8 bases. V lost 7 bases, J lost 6 bases, and 14 bases stayed unmatched. The germline V gene encodes CDR1 LNHDA and CDR2 SQIVND (reference sequence). The CDR3 is 16 amino acids.

The J gene is TRBJ2-5, the V gene TRBV5-6; 9 nucleotides agree with TRBD2. CDR3 size: 15 residues. Germline CDR1 SGHDT, CDR2 YYEEEE. The V and J ends lost 4 bases and 2 bases, in that order; junction bases with no gene match: 6. The CDR3, as DNA: TGTGCCAGCAGCCCACTAGCGGGTACACAAGAGACCCAGTACTTC. Its protein is CASSPLAGTQETQYF.

This chain connects TRBV7-2 to TRBJ2-2; no reliable D call. V was clipped by 3 bases and J by 0 bases, with 17 bases between them. Germline V gene sequence: CDR1 SGHTA, CDR2 FQGNSA. The CDR3 runs 18 residues. CDR3 nucleotides: TGTGCCAGCAGCTTGTCAATCATCCTTAAATCGAACACCGGGGAGCTGTTTTTT. Its translation: CASSLSIILKSNTGELFF.

The gene calls are TRBV6-1 and TRBJ2-7; D unclear. CDR3 length: 13 amino acids. The ends were cut back, 7 bases at V and 2 bases at J, with 12 bases in the middle. CDR1 is MNHNS, CDR2 SASEGT, per germline. The CDR3 nucleotides read TGTGCCAGCAACGGACGGATCGCCTACGAGCAGTACTTC. Residues: CASNGRIAYEQYF.

The CDR3 is CAWSNSGGSYEQYF. In DNA form, the CDR3 reads TGTGCCTGGAGTAATAGCGGGGGCTCCTACGAGCAGTACTTC. The rearrangement joins TRBV30 to TRBJ2-7; 9 nucleotides align to TRBD2. J was trimmed by 0 bases and V by 2 bases; bases with no gene match: 2. The germline V gene has CDR1 GTSNPN and CDR2 SVGIG (reference sequence). This CDR3 is built from 14 residues.

The chain employs TRBV5-1 and TRBJ2-7; possibly TRBD1 for D (7 bases). V shed 1 base and J shed 6 bases, with 11 bases lying between them. Germline V gene lookup returns CDR1 SGHRS and CDR2 YFSETQ. The CDR3 runs to 13 residues. CDR3 sequence reads: CASSLPGGGEQYF. The DNA for the CDR3 is TGCGCCAGCAGCTTGCCAGGGGGAGGCGAGCAGTACTTC. Based on the CDR3 plus reference TRBV5-1 and TRBJ2-7, the full variable domain is KAGVTQTPRYLIKTRGQQVTLSCSPISGHRSVSWYQQTPGQGLQFLFEYFSETQRNKGNFPGRFSGRQFSNSRSEMNVSTLELGDSALYLCASSLPGGGEQYFGPGTRLTVT.

The chain employs TRBV6-6 and TRBJ1-2; D is unresolved. V was clipped by 2 bases and J by 2 bases, with 9 bases between them. There are 14 residues in the CDR3. The V gene's germline CDR1 is MNHNY and CDR2 SVGAGI (reference sequence). The CDR3 loop is CASSYQAENYGYTF. The CDR3 DNA reads TGTGCCAGCAGTTACCAGGCAGAGAACTATGGCTACACCTTC.

The chain carries TRBV7-3 and TRBJ1-1; maybe TRBD1 (5 bases). Germline V gene data show CDR1 as SGHTA and CDR2 as FQGTGA. With 5 bases removed from V and 1 base from J, the gap between germline ends came to 8 bases. The CDR3 runs 13 residues. The CDR3 spells CASSPQGNTEAFF. The CDR3 DNA sequence: TGTGCCAGCAGCCCCCAGGGGAACACTGAAGCTTTCTTT.

The V and J genes are TRBV7-8 and TRBJ1-5; 7 bases align to TRBD1. Germline CDR1 reads SGHVS; CDR2 reads FQNEAQ. With 5 bases clipped from V and 1 base from J, the junction kept 8 bases outside the gene matches. The CDR3 is 16 amino acids. The CDR3 DNA sequence: TGTGCCAGCAGCGCCGCAGGGGGGGGAAGCAATCAGCCCCAGCATTTT. The encoded protein is CASSAAGGGSNQPQHF. Drawing the rest from reference TRBV7-8 and TRBJ1-5, the complete variable domain is GAGVSQSPRYKVAKRGQDVALRCDPISGHVSLFWYQQALGQGPEFLTYFQNEAQLDKSGLPSDRFFAERPEGSVSTLKIQRTQQEDSAVYLCASSAAGGGSNQPQHFGDGTRLSIL.

In DNA, the CDR3 is TGTGCCAGCAGTCGGCGGACGGGAAGCTCCTACGAGCAGTACTTC. Amino acids: CASSRRTGSSYEQYF. V gene TRBV27 combines with J gene TRBJ2-7, with D tentatively TRBD2 (5 bases). Germline V gives CDR1 MNHEY, CDR2 SMNVEV (reference sequence). V lost 5 bases and J lost 0, with 14 bases in between. CDR3 length: 15 residues.

V usage is TRBV9 and J usage is TRBJ2-5, with TRBD2 identical over 7 bases. J gave up 2 bases and V 0 bases, and 4 bases lay outside the gene matches. CDR1 SGDLS and CDR2 YYNGEE come from the germline V gene. This CDR3 contains 15 residues. The CDR3 bases are TGTGCCAGCAGCGTAGGGCGGGGAGGGCAAGAGACCCAGTACTTC. Amino acids: CASSVGRGGQETQYF.

This chain uses TRBV5-5 with TRBJ2-3; a possible D gene is TRBD2 (5 bases). Germline V lookup: CDR1 SGHKS, CDR2 YYEKEE (reference sequence). Trimming stripped 2 bases from V and 1 base from J, with 11 bases between. This CDR3 contains 15 residues. The CDR3 region is CASSFWGEGTDTQYF. In DNA, the CDR3 is TGTGCCAGCAGCTTTTGGGGAGAGGGCACAGATACGCAGTATTTT.

The chain is built from TRBV6-6 and TRBJ2-7; D might be TRBD1 (5 bases). Germline CDR1 is MNHNY and CDR2 is SVGAGI (reference sequence). V lost 5 bases and J 12 bases, leaving 17 bases between the germline ends. The CDR3 length is 12 residues. Written as DNA, the CDR3 is TGTGCCAGCAGTCCAACCGGACAATCCCGGTACTTC. It encodes CASSPTGQSRYF.

The V gene is TRBV6-1, the J gene TRBJ2-3; the D is unclear. The germline CDR1 and CDR2 sequences are MNHNS and SASEGT. This CDR3 has 15 residues. V was trimmed by 2 bases and J by 1 base, leaving 10 bases between them. The CDR3 is CASSESGAGTDTQYF. In nucleotides, the CDR3 is TGTGCCAGCAGTGAAAGTGGTGCCGGCACAGATACGCAGTATTTT.

The chain recombines TRBV5-4 with TRBJ1-4; D call uncertain. The V gene's germline CDR1 is SGHNT and CDR2 YYREEE (reference sequence). With 0 bases removed from V and 5 bases from J, the gap between germline ends came to 11 bases. The CDR3 has 15 residues. The CDR3 loop is CASSLDTGPNEKLFF. DNA of the CDR3: TGTGCCAGCAGCTTGGATACCGGACCGAATGAAAAACTGTTTTTT.

This chain joins TRBV5-1 and TRBJ1-2; D remains ambiguous. Trimming cost V 4 bases and J 6 bases, with 13 bases left between them. CDR3 length: 13 amino acids. CDR1 SGHRS and CDR2 YFSETQ come from the germline V gene. The CDR3 is CASSDEPGDGYTF. The CDR3 DNA is TGCGCCAGCAGCGACGAACCCGGGGATGGCTACACCTTC. Based on the CDR3 plus reference TRBV5-1 and TRBJ1-2, the full variable domain is KAGVTQTPRYLIKTRGQQVTLSCSPISGHRSVSWYQQTPGQGLQFLFEYFSETQRNKGNFPGRFSGRQFSNSRSEMNVSTLELGDSALYLCASSDEPGDGYTFGSGTRLTVV.

Ten or more counts support this clone. The identical CDR3 is also encoded by other nucleotide sequences in the sample. This rearrangement joins TRBV5-1 to TRBJ1-2, with D possibly being TRBD1 (5 bases). Looked up from germline, CDR1 is SGHRS and CDR2 is YFSETQ. The ends were cut back, 0 bases at V and 8 bases at J, with 14 bases in the middle. CDR3 length: 14 residues. CDR3 residues: CASSLDGGTAGYTF. In DNA form, the CDR3 reads TGCGCCAGCAGCTTGGATGGGGGTACCGCCGGCTACACCTTC. Filled out from reference TRBV5-1 and TRBJ1-2, the complete variable domain reads KAGVTQTPRYLIKTRGQQVTLSCSPISGHRSVSWYQQTPGQGLQFLFEYFSETQRNKGNFPGRFSGRQFSNSRSEMNVSTLELGDSALYLCASSLDGGTAGYTFGSGTRLTVV.

The chain is built from TRBV7-9 and TRBJ2-3; D gene uncertain. CDR1 SEHNR and CDR2 FQNEAQ come from the germline V gene (reference sequence). Trimming removed 7 bases from V and 6 bases from J, with 11 bases in between. The CDR3 contains 12 residues. The CDR3 region has the DNA TGTGCCAGCACCTCTGAAGGGGATACGCAGTATTTT. This gives the protein CASTSEGDTQYF. Looking up the rest from reference TRBV7-9 and TRBJ2-3 gives the full variable domain: DTGVSQNPRHKITKRGQNVTFRCDPISEHNRLYWYRQTLGQGPEFLTYFQNEAQLEKSRLLSDRFSAERPKGSFSTLEIQRTEQGDSAMYLCASTSEGDTQYFGPGTRLTVL.

The chain links TRBV5-1 to TRBJ2-5; the D is unclear. Trimming shortened V by 5 bases and J by 2 bases, and 1 base separated the two germline ends. This CDR3 contains 10 residues. Germline loops: CDR1 SGHRS, CDR2 YFSETQ. CDR3: CASRQETQYF. CDR3 nucleotide sequence: TGCGCCAGCAGGCAAGAGACCCAGTACTTC.

The chain recombines TRBV28 with TRBJ1-2; D is possibly TRBD1 (5 bases). Deletions cut 3 bases from V and 3 bases from J, with 17 bases between. The CDR3 has 16 residues. Looked up from germline, CDR1 is MDHEN and CDR2 is SYDVKM. This CDR3 is CASSFGGSNSHYGYTF. CDR3 coding DNA: TGTGCCAGCAGTTTTGGGGGTAGTAATAGTCACTATGGCTACACCTTC.

This clone came up a few times. The chain employs TRBV29-1 and TRBJ1-3, with D tentatively TRBD1 (5 bases). V lost 3 bases, J lost 0 bases, and 9 bases lay in between. The CDR3 is 14 residues long. Germline CDR1 reads SQVTM; CDR2 reads ANQGSEA. The CDR3 nucleotides read TGCAGCGTTGACGGGGACCTCTCTGGAAACACCATATATTTT. It encodes CSVDGDLSGNTIYF.

The chain is built from TRBV18 and TRBJ2-4, with D unclear. Germline CDR1 KGHSH, CDR2 LQKENI. The V gene lost 0 bases and the J gene lost 0 bases, with 6 bases spanning the gap. The CDR3 runs to 15 residues. CDR3 loop: CASSPPSLAKNIQYF. The CDR3 nucleotides read TGTGCCAGCTCACCACCATCTTTAGCCAAAAACATTCAGTACTTC.

The rearrangement uses TRBV7-2 and TRBJ1-1, with D possibly matching TRBD1 (5 bases). Germline CDR1 and CDR2: SGHTA and FQGNSA. Between the trimmed V and J ends, which lost 1 base and 0 bases, there was a span of 12 bases. The CDR3 has 16 amino acids. The CDR3 region has the DNA TGTGCCAGCAGCTTAGGATGGGGCAGTCTGAACACTGAAGCTTTCTTT. It is translated as CASSLGWGSLNTEAFF.